A single sample is the source of the 15 T cell receptor beta chains below, sequenced in a study of control samples from healthy donors and cancer patients. The method was immunoSEQ multiplex PCR; TCRdb's version includes in-frame clones alone and lacks a portion of them. The sample carries over 200,000 clones, roughly 82% recorded once. Sequencing was carried out using PBMCs. The origin of the receptors is a woman aged 55-70 years with lung cancer.

The chain recombines TRBV4-1 with TRBJ2-5, with TRBD1 matching 7 bases. Germline V CDR1 and CDR2: MGHRA, YSYEKL. With 0 bases clipped from V and 4 bases from J, the junction kept 8 bases outside the gene matches. The CDR3 spans 16 residues. CDR3 DNA sequence: TGCGCCAGCAGCCAAGATCGGGGCAGGGGGAGAGAGACCCAGTACTTC. Its protein is CASSQDRGRGRETQYF.

This clone appeared a single time. This CDR3 reads CASKPGQGSYEQYF. CDR3 coding DNA: TGTGCCAGCAAGCCGGGACAGGGCTCCTACGAGCAGTACTTC. V usage is TRBV11-1 and J usage is TRBJ2-7; 9 bases are a match to TRBD1. This CDR3 is built from 14 residues. V lost 7 bases, J lost 0 bases, and 4 bases stayed unmatched. Per germline, CDR1 SGHAT and CDR2 FQDESV (reference sequence).

V usage is TRBV14 and J usage is TRBJ2-7, with 8 bases identical to TRBD1. CDR1 is SGHDN, CDR2 FVKESK, per germline. The junction had 7 bases not matched to a gene; V was cut back by 6 bases and J by 3 bases. The length of the CDR3 is 14 residues. CDR3: CASSTGQGYYEQYF. In DNA form, the CDR3 reads TGTGCCAGCAGTACCGGACAGGGTTACTACGAGCAGTACTTC.

The J gene is TRBJ2-2, the V gene TRBV4-1, with D hard to call. Germline V gives CDR1 MGHRA, CDR2 YSYEKL. This CDR3 is 15 amino acids long. The V gene lost 4 bases and the J gene lost 0 bases, with 9 bases spanning the gap. The CDR3 reads CASSPGPSNTGELFF. The CDR3 region has the DNA TGCGCCAGCAGCCCCGGACCGTCGAACACCGGGGAGCTGTTTTTT.

The table lists this clone with a few counts. The chain combines TRBV28 with TRBJ2-1, with 10 bases matching TRBD2. This CDR3 comprises 16 residues. V lost 4 bases to trimming and J lost 6 bases; unmatched junction nucleotides: 9. The germline CDR1 and CDR2 sequences are MDHEN and SYDVKM. CDR3 bases: TGTGCCAGCAGTTCCCTCGGGCTAGCGGGAGTCAATGAGCAGTTCTTC. Translation: CASSSLGLAGVNEQFF.

The rearrangement links TRBV28 to TRBJ2-7; tentatively, D is TRBD2 (6 bases). V lost 3 bases and J 7 bases, leaving 13 bases between the germline ends. Germline V lookup: CDR1 MDHEN, CDR2 SYDVKM. This CDR3 is built from 13 residues. In nucleotides, the CDR3 is TGTGCCAGCAGTTTGGGGGGTAGAAAGGAGCAGTACTTC. As protein: CASSLGGRKEQYF.

The chain uses TRBV5-6 and TRBJ1-1; D may be TRBD1 (6 bases). The germline V gene encodes CDR1 SGHDT and CDR2 YYEEEE. The V gene lost 4 bases and the J gene lost 4 bases, with 17 bases spanning the gap. The CDR3 has 15 residues. This chain's CDR3 is CASSPTGGAGTEAFF. The CDR3 DNA reads TGTGCCAGCAGCCCCACGGGGGGCGCGGGCACTGAAGCTTTCTTT.

The chain combines TRBV7-3 with TRBJ2-3; unclear D gene. Germline V gene sequence: CDR1 SGHTA, CDR2 FQGTGA. CDR3 length equals 13 residues. Trimming took off 2 bases at V and 5 bases at J, with 8 bases between the two ends. The CDR3 nucleotides read TGTGCCAGCAGCTTATCTCCCGGAGATACGCAGTATTTT. Its translation is CASSLSPGDTQYF.

DNA of the CDR3: TGTGCCAGCAGTGAGTCTACAGGGGGCAATCAGCCCCAGCATTTT. Translated: CASSESTGGNQPQHF. The chain couples TRBV2 to TRBJ1-5, with 7 bases matching TRBD1. The germline V gene encodes CDR1 SNHLY and CDR2 FYNNEI. The ends lost 3 bases at V and 2 bases at J; junction bases unmatched: 4. This CDR3 has 15 residues.

This chain uses TRBV5-1 with TRBJ2-1; TRBD1 or TRBD2 may be the D gene (5 bases each). CDR1 and CDR2 from the germline V gene are SGHRS and YFSETQ. Trimming cost V 0 bases and J 6 bases, with 13 bases left between them. The CDR3 extends over 15 amino acids. The DNA for the CDR3 is TGCGCCAGCAGCTTGGGGCAGGGAGTCTTCAATGAGCAGTTCTTC. Amino acid sequence: CASSLGQGVFNEQFF.

The rearrangement links TRBV2 to TRBJ2-7, with 8 bases fitting TRBD1. V shed 6 bases and J 5 bases; nucleotides not matched to a gene: 6. The germline V gene encodes CDR1 SNHLY and CDR2 FYNNEI. CDR3 length equals 13 residues. CDR3 nucleotides: TGTGCCAGCAGGCCCGACAGGGGCGACGAGCAGTACTTC. As protein: CASRPDRGDEQYF.

The CDR3 protein is CATLRQGASSYNEQFF. The CDR3 DNA sequence: TGTGCCACCCTACGGCAGGGGGCTAGCTCCTACAATGAGCAGTTCTTC. This chain links TRBV19 with TRBJ2-1; 8 positions agree with TRBD1. Germline CDR1 reads LNHDA; CDR2 reads SQIVND (reference sequence). This CDR3 region has 16 residues. The ends lost 10 bases at V and 0 bases at J; junction bases unmatched: 11.

CDR3 in amino acids: CASSLGYSSYNEQFF. As DNA, the CDR3 is TGTGCCAGCAGCTTGGGCTACAGCTCCTACAATGAGCAGTTCTTC. The V call is TRBV5-8, the J call TRBJ2-1, with no clear D. The CDR3 has 15 amino acids. V was shortened by 0 bases and J by 0 bases, with 7 bases between the two germline ends. Germline CDR1 and CDR2: SGHTS and YDEGEE.

This chain uses TRBV6-5 with TRBJ2-4; 7 bases are a match to TRBD2. The junction had 13 bases not matched to a gene; V was cut back by 7 bases and J by 10 bases. CDR3 size: 14 residues. Looked up from germline, CDR1 is MNHEY and CDR2 is SVGAGI. The CDR3 region has the DNA TGTGCCAGCACCTCTGGGAGGGGCAAAGATATTCAGTACTTC. Its protein is CASTSGRGKDIQYF.

The chain couples TRBV5-1 to TRBJ2-7; D gene ambiguous. This CDR3 contains 14 residues. Germline lookup yields CDR1 SGHRS and CDR2 YFSETQ. V lost 4 bases and J lost 1, with 12 bases in between. The chain's CDR3 is CASSAEPTSYEQYF. The CDR3 coding sequence is TGCGCCAGCAGCGCGGAACCCACTTCCTACGAGCAGTACTTC.